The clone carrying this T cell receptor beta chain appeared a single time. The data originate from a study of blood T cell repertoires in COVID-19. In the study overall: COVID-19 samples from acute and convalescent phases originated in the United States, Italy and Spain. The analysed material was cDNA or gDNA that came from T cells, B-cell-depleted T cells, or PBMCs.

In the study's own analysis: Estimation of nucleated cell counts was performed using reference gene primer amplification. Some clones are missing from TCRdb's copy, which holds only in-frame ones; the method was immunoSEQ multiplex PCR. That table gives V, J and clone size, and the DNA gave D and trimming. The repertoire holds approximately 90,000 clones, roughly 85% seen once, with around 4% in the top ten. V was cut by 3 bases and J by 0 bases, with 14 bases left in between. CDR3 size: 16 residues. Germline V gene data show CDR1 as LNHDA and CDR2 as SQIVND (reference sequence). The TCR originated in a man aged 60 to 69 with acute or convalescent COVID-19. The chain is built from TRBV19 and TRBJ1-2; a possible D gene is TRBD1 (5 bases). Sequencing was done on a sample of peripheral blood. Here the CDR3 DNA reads TGTGCCAGTAGTATTGGGACTTCCGTAGCTAACTATGGCTACACCTTC. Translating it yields CASSIGTSVANYGYTF.